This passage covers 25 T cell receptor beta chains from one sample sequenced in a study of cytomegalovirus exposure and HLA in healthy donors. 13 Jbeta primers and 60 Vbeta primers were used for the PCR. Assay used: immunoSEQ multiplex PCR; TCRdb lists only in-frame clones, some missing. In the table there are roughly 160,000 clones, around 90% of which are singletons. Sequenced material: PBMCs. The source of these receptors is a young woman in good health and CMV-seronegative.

CDR3 sequence: CASSYSMAGDNYGYTF. CDR3 nucleotides: TGTGCCAGCAGTTACTCGATGGCAGGGGATAACTATGGCTACACCTTC. This chain links TRBV6-5 with TRBJ1-2; D perhaps matches TRBD1 (6 bases). V was pared by 0 bases and J by 1 base, with 12 bases between. Germline CDR1 MNHEY, CDR2 SVGAGI. The CDR3 runs to 16 residues.

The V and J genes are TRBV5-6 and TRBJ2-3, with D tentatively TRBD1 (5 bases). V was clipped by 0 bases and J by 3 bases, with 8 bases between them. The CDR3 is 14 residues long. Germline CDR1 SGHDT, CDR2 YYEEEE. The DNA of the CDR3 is TGTGCCAGCAGCTTGGGGGGCGCGACAGATACGCAGTATTTT. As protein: CASSLGGATDTQYF.

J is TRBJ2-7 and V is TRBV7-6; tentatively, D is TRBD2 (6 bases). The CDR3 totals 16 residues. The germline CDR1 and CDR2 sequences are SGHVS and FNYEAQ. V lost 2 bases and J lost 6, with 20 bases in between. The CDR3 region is CASSLSYTGLGSEQYF. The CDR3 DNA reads TGTGCCAGCAGCTTATCCTACACGGGACTGGGAAGCGAGCAGTACTTC.

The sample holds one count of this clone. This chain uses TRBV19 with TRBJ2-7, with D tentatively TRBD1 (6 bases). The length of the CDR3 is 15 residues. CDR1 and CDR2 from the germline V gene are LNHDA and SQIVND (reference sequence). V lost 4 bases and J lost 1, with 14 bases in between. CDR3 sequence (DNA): TGTGCCAGTAGTAAACCCAGGGGTCCATCCTACGAGCAGTACTTC. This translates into CASSKPRGPSYEQYF.

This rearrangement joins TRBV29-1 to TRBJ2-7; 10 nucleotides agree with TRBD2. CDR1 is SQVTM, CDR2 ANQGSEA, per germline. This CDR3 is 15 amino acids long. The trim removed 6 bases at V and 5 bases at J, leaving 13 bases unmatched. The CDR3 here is CSVDGTSEEGDEQYF. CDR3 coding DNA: TGCAGCGTGGACGGGACTAGCGAGGAGGGTGACGAGCAGTACTTC.

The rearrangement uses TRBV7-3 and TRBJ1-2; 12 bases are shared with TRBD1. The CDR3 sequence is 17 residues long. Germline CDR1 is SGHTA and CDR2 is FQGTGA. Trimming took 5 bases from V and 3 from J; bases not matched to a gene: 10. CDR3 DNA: TGTGCCAGCAGCCGCGGGACAGGGGGCGGTCGGGACTATGGCTACACCTTC. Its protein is CASSRGTGGGRDYGYTF.

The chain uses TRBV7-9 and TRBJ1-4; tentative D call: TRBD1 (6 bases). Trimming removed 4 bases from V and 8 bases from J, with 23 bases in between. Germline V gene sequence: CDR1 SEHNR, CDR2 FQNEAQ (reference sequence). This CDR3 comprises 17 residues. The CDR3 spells CASSSSGSRGTGEKLFF. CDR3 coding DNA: TGTGCCAGCAGCTCGAGCGGGAGCAGGGGAACGGGAGAAAAACTGTTTTTT.

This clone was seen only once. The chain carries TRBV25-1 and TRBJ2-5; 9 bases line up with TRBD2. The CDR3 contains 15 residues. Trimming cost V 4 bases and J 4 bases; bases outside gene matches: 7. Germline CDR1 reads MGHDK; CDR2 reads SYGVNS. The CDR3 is CASSALAGVGETQYF. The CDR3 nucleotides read TGTGCCAGCAGTGCTTTAGCGGGAGTAGGAGAGACCCAGTACTTC. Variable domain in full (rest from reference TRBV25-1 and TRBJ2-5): EADIYQTPRYLVIGTGKKITLECSQTMGHDKMYWYQQDPGMELHLIHYSYGVNSTEKGDLSSESTVSRIRTEHFPLTLESARPSHTSQYLCASSALAGVGETQYFGPGTRLLVL.

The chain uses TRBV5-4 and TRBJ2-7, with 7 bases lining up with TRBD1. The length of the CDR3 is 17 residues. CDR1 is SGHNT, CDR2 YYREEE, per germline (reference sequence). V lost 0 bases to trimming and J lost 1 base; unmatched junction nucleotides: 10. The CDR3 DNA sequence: TGTGCCAGCAGCTTGGGCCTCAGGGGGTTGGCATCCTACGAGCAGTACTTC. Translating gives CASSLGLRGLASYEQYF.

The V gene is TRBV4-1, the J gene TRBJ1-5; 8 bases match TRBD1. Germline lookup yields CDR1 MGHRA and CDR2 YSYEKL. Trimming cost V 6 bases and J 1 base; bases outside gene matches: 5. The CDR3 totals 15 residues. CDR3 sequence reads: CASSPRTGSNQPQHF. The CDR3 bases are TGCGCCAGCAGTCCCCGGACAGGGAGCAATCAGCCCCAGCATTTT.

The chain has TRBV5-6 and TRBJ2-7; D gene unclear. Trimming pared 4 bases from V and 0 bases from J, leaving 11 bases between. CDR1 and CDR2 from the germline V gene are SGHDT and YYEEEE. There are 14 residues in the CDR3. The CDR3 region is CASSHRQNSYEQYF. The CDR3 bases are TGTGCCAGCAGCCACCGACAAAACTCCTACGAGCAGTACTTC.

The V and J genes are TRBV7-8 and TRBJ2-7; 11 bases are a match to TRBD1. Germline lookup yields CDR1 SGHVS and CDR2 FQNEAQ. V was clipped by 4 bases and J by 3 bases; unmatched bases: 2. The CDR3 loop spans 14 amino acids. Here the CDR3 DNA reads TGTGCCAGCAGCTCCGGGACAGGGGGCTACGAGCAGTACTTC. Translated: CASSSGTGGYEQYF.

CDR3: CATNRDRGTNSGNTIYF. The CDR3, as DNA: TGTGCCACGAACCGGGACAGGGGCACGAACTCTGGAAACACCATATATTTT. V gene TRBV15 combines with J gene TRBJ1-3; TRBD1 agrees at 10 bases. The CDR3 has 17 amino acids. V trimming: 9 bases; J trimming: 0 bases; junction bases outside the gene matches: 11. Germline CDR1 is LNHNV and CDR2 is YYDKDF (reference sequence).

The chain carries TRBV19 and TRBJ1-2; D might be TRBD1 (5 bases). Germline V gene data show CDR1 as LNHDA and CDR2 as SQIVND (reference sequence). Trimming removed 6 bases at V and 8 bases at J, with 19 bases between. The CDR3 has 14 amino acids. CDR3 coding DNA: TGTGCCAGTAGATCGGGCATAGGGGCCGGCGGCTACACCTTC. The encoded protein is CASRSGIGAGGYTF.

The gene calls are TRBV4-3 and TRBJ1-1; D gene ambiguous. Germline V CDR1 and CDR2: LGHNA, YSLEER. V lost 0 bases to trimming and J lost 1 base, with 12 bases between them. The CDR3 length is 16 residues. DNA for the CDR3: TGCGCCAGCAGCCAAGATATTCAGGTTCGGAACACTGAAGCTTTCTTT. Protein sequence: CASSQDIQVRNTEAFF.

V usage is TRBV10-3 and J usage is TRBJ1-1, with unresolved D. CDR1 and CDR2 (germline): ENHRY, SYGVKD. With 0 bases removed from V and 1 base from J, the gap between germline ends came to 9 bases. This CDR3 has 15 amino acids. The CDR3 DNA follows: TGTGCCATCAGTGAGTCAGATGCAGGGAACACTGAAGCTTTCTTT. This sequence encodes CAISESDAGNTEAFF.

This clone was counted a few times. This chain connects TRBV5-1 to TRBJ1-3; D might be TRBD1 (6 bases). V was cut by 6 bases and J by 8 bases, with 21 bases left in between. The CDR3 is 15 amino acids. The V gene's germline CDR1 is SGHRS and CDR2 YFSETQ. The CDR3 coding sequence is TGCGCCAGCACCTTTACAGGGAATGCCGGGGACACCATATATTTT. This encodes CASTFTGNAGDTIYF.

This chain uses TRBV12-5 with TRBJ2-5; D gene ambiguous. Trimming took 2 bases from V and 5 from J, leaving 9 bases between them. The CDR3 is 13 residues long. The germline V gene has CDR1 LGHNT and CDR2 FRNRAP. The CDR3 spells CASGLPRRETQYF. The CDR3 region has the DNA TGTGCTAGTGGTTTGCCGCGTCGGGAGACCCAGTACTTC.

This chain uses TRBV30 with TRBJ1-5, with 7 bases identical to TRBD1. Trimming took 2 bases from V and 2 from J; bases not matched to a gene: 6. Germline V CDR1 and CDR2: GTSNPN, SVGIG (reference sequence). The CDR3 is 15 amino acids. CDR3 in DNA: TGTGCCTGGAGTAAGGGGGCGGCGGGCAATCAGCCCCAGCATTTT. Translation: CAWSKGAAGNQPQHF. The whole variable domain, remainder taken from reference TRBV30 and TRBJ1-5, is SQTIHQWPATLVQPVGSPLSLECTVEGTSNPNLYWYRQAAGRGLQLLFYSVGIGQISSEVPQNLSASRPQDRQFILSSKKLLLSDSGFYLCAWSKGAAGNQPQHFGDGTRLSIL.

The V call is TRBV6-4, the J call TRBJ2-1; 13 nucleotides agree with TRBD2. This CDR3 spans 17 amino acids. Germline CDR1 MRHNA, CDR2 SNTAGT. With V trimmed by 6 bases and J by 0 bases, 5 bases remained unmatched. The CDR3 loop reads CASRTSGRPFSYNEQFF. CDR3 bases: TGTGCCAGCAGGACTAGCGGGAGGCCCTTCTCCTACAATGAGCAGTTCTTC.

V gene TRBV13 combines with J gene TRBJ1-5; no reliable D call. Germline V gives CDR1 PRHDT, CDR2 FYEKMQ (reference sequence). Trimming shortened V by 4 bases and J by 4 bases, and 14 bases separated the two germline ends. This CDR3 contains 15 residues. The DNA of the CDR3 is TGTGCCAGCAGCTCACGTACGGGGAAAAATCAGCCCCAGCATTTT. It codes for CASSSRTGKNQPQHF.

In DNA form, the CDR3 reads TGTGCCAGCAGTAAGGGGCAGGGTGACGGCTACACCTTC. It specifies CASSKGQGDGYTF. The chain combines TRBV6-5 with TRBJ1-2; perhaps TRBD1 as D (5 bases). There are 13 residues in the CDR3. Germline V gene data show CDR1 as MNHEY and CDR2 as SVGAGI. V lost 5 bases and J lost 8, with 15 bases in between.

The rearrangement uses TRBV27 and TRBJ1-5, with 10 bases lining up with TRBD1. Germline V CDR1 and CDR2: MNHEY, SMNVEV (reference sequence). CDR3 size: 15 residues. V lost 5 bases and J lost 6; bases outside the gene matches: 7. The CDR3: CASSLRQGAGQPQHF. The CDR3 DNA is TGTGCCAGCAGTCTAAGACAGGGGGCCGGTCAGCCCCAGCATTTT.

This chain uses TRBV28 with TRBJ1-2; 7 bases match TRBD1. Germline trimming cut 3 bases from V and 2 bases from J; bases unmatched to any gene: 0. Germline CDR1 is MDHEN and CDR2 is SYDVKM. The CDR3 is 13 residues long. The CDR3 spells CASSLGQNYGYTF. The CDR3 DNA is TGTGCCAGCAGTTTGGGACAGAACTATGGCTACACCTTC.

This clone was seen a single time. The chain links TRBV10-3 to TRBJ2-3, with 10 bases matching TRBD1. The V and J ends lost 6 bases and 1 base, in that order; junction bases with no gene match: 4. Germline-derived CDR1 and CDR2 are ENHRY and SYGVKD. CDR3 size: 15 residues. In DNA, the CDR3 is TGTGCCATCAGCCCCGGGACAGGGGGCACAGATACGCAGTATTTT. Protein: CAISPGTGGTDTQYF.